This T cell receptor (beta chain) was observed in a study of cytomegalovirus exposure and HLA in healthy donors. Study summary: An early release of data contained approximately 80 million unique TCRs, which came from HLA-typed donors.

PCR was performed using 60 Vbeta and 13 Jbeta primers. Only in-frame clones appear in the TCRdb table, and some are missing; sequencing was by immunoSEQ multiplex PCR. The data contain approximately 130,000 clones, about 85% of them singletons. Notes on this clone: Its antigen is unknown.

The germline V gene has CDR1 SGHDT and CDR2 YYEEEE. This CDR3 has 16 amino acids. Germline trimming cut 1 base from V and 0 bases from J; bases unmatched to any gene: 3. General study points: An observed cluster of highly shared sequence variants was recorded as a likely sequencing artifact.

This TCR was sampled from a woman under 40 in good health and CMV-seropositive. The V gene is TRBV5-6, the J gene TRBJ2-1, with 8 bases aligning to TRBD2. The specimen was PBMCs. CDR3 protein: CASSLMREASYNEQFF. CDR3 sequence (DNA): TGTGCCAGCAGCTTGATGCGGGAGGCCTCCTACAATGAGCAGTTCTTC.